A selection of T cell receptor beta chains follows, all from one sample in a study of Ad26.COV2.S vaccination and SARS-CoV-2 variants. Sequenced by immunoSEQ multiplex PCR; TCRdb stores in-frame clones only, minus some. The sample includes around 500,000 clones, around 89% of them seen just once. Here the sequenced sample was peripheral blood, taken in a trial of Ad26.COV2.S vaccine versus placebo. The receptors were sampled from a person between 18 and 65 years old who received the Ad26.COV2.S COVID-19 vaccine or a placebo. The conserved cysteine and the conserved F or W are not part of the CDR3 here.

CDR3 protein: ASSQRTGATETQY
V gene: TRBV4-3

CDR3 protein: ASSFSGQAFGETQY
V gene: TRBV7-2

CDR3 protein: ASSAFGEQY
V gene: TRBV27

CDR3 protein: ASSSLPGKVRETQY
V gene: TRBV7-2

CDR3 protein: ASSPGPGDGYT
V gene: TRBV7-3

CDR3 protein: ASSFYSGEGSEQF
V gene: TRBV5-1

CDR3 protein: ASSFGGEGFGQF
V gene: TRBV5-1

CDR3 protein: AWSPGTLRSTDTQY
V gene: TRBV30

CDR3 protein: ASRAGTSDSNEQF
V gene: TRBV6-4

CDR3 protein: ASSYGPHEQF
V gene: TRBV28

CDR3 protein: ASSEVVGIGTGELF
V gene: TRBV2

CDR3 protein: ASTHYQNTGELF
V gene: TRBV11-2

CDR3 protein: ASSQGPLNTEAF
V gene: TRBV7-6

CDR3 protein: ASLGNTEAF
V gene: TRBV2

CDR3 protein: ASTGYNEQF
V gene: TRBV2

CDR3 protein: ASSPTSGRSYNEQF
V gene: TRBV13

CDR3 protein: ASKSLADGGPRETQY
V gene: TRBV27

CDR3 protein: ASSSSPGNPEQY
V gene: TRBV7-3

CDR3 protein: ASRAGQRYGYT
V gene: TRBV2

CDR3 protein: ASRGDSYEQY
V gene: TRBV5-4

CDR3 protein: ATSTDGTVKSGANVLT
V gene: TRBV15

CDR3 protein: ASGLLTYEQY
V gene: TRBV2

CDR3 protein: ATQRSPAYEQY
V gene: TRBV6-5

CDR3 protein: ASSYLGTANTGELF
V gene: TRBV6-5

CDR3 protein: ASSLAHANSPLH
V gene: TRBV7-2

CDR3 protein: ATSGGPGQGPYEQY
V gene: TRBV15

CDR3 protein: ASSPTPLGEKLF
V gene: TRBV27

CDR3 protein: ASSGDGAYEQY
V gene: TRBV12-3/TRBV12-4

CDR3 protein: ASSEPGMGTGHNEQF
V gene: TRBV9

CDR3 protein: ASRTGSNSPLH
V gene: TRBV2

CDR3 protein: ASSQDSHQPQH
V gene: TRBV3-1/TRBV3-2

CDR3 protein: ASSPGTWVRTEAF
V gene: TRBV18

CDR3 protein: ASRPGQGADGYT
V gene: TRBV28